In this sample, the clone carrying this T cell receptor (beta chain) turned up many times. This specimen comes from a study of CD8 T cells in ankylosing spondylitis. TCRdb reanalysed the 5' RACE reads using MiXCR and keeps one entry per CDR3 protein. The repertoire holds roughly 250,000 distinct CDR3 sequences, with roughly 8.6% as singletons. There are 14 residues in the CDR3. In germline, CDR1 is DFQATT, CDR2 SNEGSKA (reference sequence). After removal of 5 bases from V and 7 bases from J, the junction contained 9 bases not matched to a gene. Sequencing was done on a sample of blood, either unsorted or a sorted T cell fraction (not recorded which). The V gene is TRBV20-1, the J gene TRBJ2-1; 9 bases agree with TRBD2. This receptor was obtained from a male donor with ankylosing spondylitis or in good health (not recorded which). In DNA, the CDR3 is TGCAGTGCTTCCCCGGGCGGGGGGGTAAATGAGCAGTTCTTC. It encodes CSASPGGGVNEQFF.